The clone carrying this T cell receptor beta chain was picked up a small number of times. Its antigen is unidentified. These data come from a study of cytomegalovirus exposure and HLA in healthy donors. J gave up 6 bases and V 1 base, and 2 bases lay outside the gene matches. Germline CDR1 reads MNHEY; CDR2 reads SVGAGI. This CDR3 spans 14 amino acids. Researchers ran the PCR with 60 Vbeta and 13 Jbeta primers. The method was immunoSEQ multiplex PCR; TCRdb's version includes in-frame clones alone and lacks a portion of them. The sample consists of about 170,000 clones, roughly 80% of them appearing once. Notes on the study in general: Altogether, about 160 TCR beta chains were recorded as cytomegalovirus-associated. It is likely that the observed cluster of highly shared sequence variants was a sequencing artifact. Usually a TCR sequence was rare, but some public TCRs were found in many donors.

The source is a female donor in good health and CMV-seronegative. The chain has TRBV6-5 and TRBJ2-5, with TRBD1 identical over 10 bases. The sequencing input was PBMCs. The CDR3 sequence is CASSYLGQGKTQYF. The CDR3 bases are TGTGCCAGCAGTTACTTGGGACAGGGGAAGACCCAGTACTTC.